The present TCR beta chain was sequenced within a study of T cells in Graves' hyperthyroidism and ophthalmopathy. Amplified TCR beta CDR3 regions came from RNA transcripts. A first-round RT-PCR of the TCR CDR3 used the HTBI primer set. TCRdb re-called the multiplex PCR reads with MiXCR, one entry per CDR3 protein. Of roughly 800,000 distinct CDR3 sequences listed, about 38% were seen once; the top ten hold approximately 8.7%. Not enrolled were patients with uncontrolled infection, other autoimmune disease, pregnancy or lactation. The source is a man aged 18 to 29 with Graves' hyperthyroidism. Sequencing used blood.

CDR3 nucleotide sequence: TGTGCCAGCAGCATCACAAGGACGGAAGAGCAGTACTTC. Translating gives CASSITRTEEQYF. The J gene is TRBJ2-7, the V gene TRBV7-2; D gene ambiguous. The CDR3 sequence is 13 residues long. The germline V and J ends were trimmed by 5 bases and 7 bases, with 15 bases remaining between them. The V gene's germline CDR1 is SGHTA and CDR2 FQGNSA.